A selection of T cell receptor beta chains follows, all from one sample in a study of beta chain features in type 1 diabetes. Assay: immunoSEQ multiplex PCR; the TCRdb copy retains only in-frame clones and omits some. The sample includes fewer than 150,000 clones, less than 8.5% of them seen just once. The sequenced sample consisted of central memory CD4+ T cells from blood. The receptors were sampled from a woman aged 25-40 years in good health. Both conserved end residues are part of each CDR3. The D gene is left open where the match is weak. Not all rows give a size; the values are once, few, many and, for expanded clones, a class.

J gene | D gene | V gene | clone size | CDR3 protein | CDR3 DNA
TRBJ1-1 | TRBD1 | TRBV18 | few | CASSPGGQGNTEAFF | TGTGCCAGCTCACCAGGGGGACAGGGGAACACTGAAGCTTTCTTT
TRBJ2-7 | . | TRBV28 | many | CASSLDTVQYEQYF | TGTGCCAGCAGTTTAGACACGGTACAGTACGAGCAGTACTTC
TRBJ1-4 | TRBD1 | TRBV7-2 | . | CASSLGQGFVYGEKLFF | TGTGCCAGCAGCTTGGGACAGGGGTTCGTTTACGGTGAAAAACTGTTTTTT
TRBJ2-3 | . | TRBV6-4 | few | CASSDVGGRSTDTQYF | TGTGCCAGCAGTGACGTAGGGGGACGGAGCACAGATACGCAGTATTTT
TRBJ2-3 | TRBD2 | TRBV28 | . | CASSLAGVGYTQYF | TGTGCCAGCAGTTTAGCGGGAGTGGGGTATACGCAGTATTTT
TRBJ2-2 | . | TRBV18 | few | CASSPSGTTNTGELFF | TGTGCCAGCTCACCATCCGGGACAACGAACACCGGGGAGCTGTTTTTT
TRBJ2-7 | . | TRBV5-4 | few | CASSLADGSLYEQYF | TGTGCCAGCAGCTTGGCCGACGGGTCTTTATACGAGCAGTACTTC
TRBJ2-7 | . | TRBV5-4 | . | CASSLRQVLYEQYF | TGTGCCAGCAGCCTAAGACAGGTTCTCTACGAGCAGTACTTC
TRBJ2-2 | . | TRBV5-1 | few | CASSLGYDTTGELFF | TGCGCCAGCAGCTTGGGCTATGACACAACCGGGGAGCTGTTTTTT
TRBJ1-1 | TRBD1 | TRBV13 | . | CASSFGTGIVNTEAFF | TGTGCCAGCAGCTTTGGGACAGGGATAGTGAACACTGAAGCTTTCTTT
TRBJ2-3 | . | TRBV7-3 | . | CASSPTAQGTTDTQYF | TGTGCCAGCAGCCCCACAGCGCAGGGGACCACAGATACGCAGTATTTT
TRBJ2-6 | TRBD1 | TRBV28 | few | CASSLTGAGANVLTF | TGTGCCAGCAGTTTAACAGGGGCTGGGGCCAACGTCCTGACTTTC
TRBJ2-7 | . | TRBV9 | few | CASSPGEQASSYEQYF | TGTGCCAGCAGCCCTGGGGAACAGGCGAGCTCCTACGAGCAGTACTTC
TRBJ2-7 | . | TRBV4-3 | many | CASSQADSNEQYF | TGCGCCAGCAGCCAAGCGGACAGTAACGAGCAGTACTTC
TRBJ2-1 | TRBD1 | TRBV27 | . | CASSLDRAIDEQFF | TGTGCCAGCAGTCTCGACAGGGCTATCGATGAGCAGTTCTTC
TRBJ2-2 | TRBD1 | TRBV7-9 | . | CASSVTGGVNTGELFF | TGTGCCAGCAGCGTTACAGGGGGCGTGAACACCGGGGAGCTGTTTTTT
TRBJ2-1 | TRBD2 | TRBV9 | . | CASSVGAGGPNEQFF | TGTGCCAGCAGCGTAGGAGCGGGAGGTCCCAATGAGCAGTTCTTC
TRBJ1-4 | . | TRBV28 | . | CASNGGRDEKLFF | TGTGCCAGCAATGGGGGCAGGGATGAAAAACTGTTTTTT
TRBJ2-1 | TRBD2 | TRBV4-3 | many | CASSQNPGLAGGGGNEQFF | TGCGCCAGCAGCCAGAATCCGGGACTAGCGGGAGGCGGGGGCAATGAGCAGTTCTTC
TRBJ1-3 | . | TRBV9 | many | CASSVGQMAGNTIYF | TGTGCCAGCAGCGTCGGACAGATGGCTGGAAACACCATATATTTT
TRBJ2-5 | . | TRBV18 | many | CASSPPRKALLEQETQYF | TGTGCCAGCTCACCACCGCGTAAGGCGCTGCTAGAACAAGAGACCCAGTACTTC
TRBJ2-5 | . | TRBV11-2 | few | CASSFPGAETQYF | TGTGCCAGCAGCTTCCCAGGGGCTGAGACCCAGTACTTC
TRBJ2-3 | TRBD1 | TRBV7-8 | few | CASGRHATGARTDTQYF | TGTGCCAGCGGCCGACACGCAACAGGGGCCCGCACAGATACGCAGTATTTT
TRBJ2-4 | TRBD2 | TRBV15 | few | CATSRDTGGFVKNIQYF | TGTGCCACCAGCAGAGATACGGGGGGGTTTGTCAAAAACATTCAGTACTTC
TRBJ2-5 | TRBD2 | TRBV5-1 | . | CASSLGVAGLETQYF | TGCGCCAGCAGCTTGGGGGTAGCGGGATTGGAGACCCAGTACTTC
TRBJ2-2 | . | TRBV4-2 | . | CASSHSSRELFF | TGTGCCAGCAGTCATAGTAGCCGGGAGCTGTTTTTT
TRBJ2-2 | TRBD2 | TRBV4-1 | . | CASSARTSGRGTGELFF | TGCGCCAGCAGCGCGCGGACTAGCGGGAGGGGGACCGGGGAGCTGTTTTTT
TRBJ2-2 | TRBD1 | TRBV23-1 | . | CASIITGTGAGELFF | TGCGCCAGCATTATAACCGGGACAGGGGCCGGGGAGCTGTTTTTT
TRBJ2-7 | TRBD2 | TRBV6-5 | . | CASSPTGLAGSEQYF | TGTGCCAGCAGTCCAACGGGACTAGCGGGAAGCGAGCAGTACTTC
TRBJ1-5 | TRBD1 | TRBV6-5 | few | CASILRDRGNQPQHF | TGTGCCAGCATCCTCCGGGACAGGGGGAATCAGCCCCAGCATTTT
TRBJ2-5 | TRBD1 | TRBV4-3 | few | CASSQDITTGGRETQYF | TGCGCCAGCAGCCAAGATATTACGACAGGGGGAAGGGAGACCCAGTACTTC
TRBJ1-1 | TRBD1 | TRBV5-4 | few | CASSRGQGGLTEAFF | TGTGCCAGCAGCCGGGGACAGGGTGGACTCACTGAAGCTTTCTTT
TRBJ2-3 | TRBD2 | TRBV7-9 | few | CASSPGGGRARDTQYF | TGTGCCAGCAGCCCCGGAGGTGGGAGGGCCAGAGATACGCAGTATTTT
TRBJ2-4 | TRBD2 | TRBV7-2 | few | CASSFRRGATAKNIQYF | TGTGCCAGCAGCTTCCGGCGGGGGGCCACAGCCAAAAACATTCAGTACTTC
TRBJ2-2 | . | TRBV11-2 | many | CASSFVGELFF | TGTGCCAGCAGCTTCGTCGGGGAGCTGTTTTTT
TRBJ2-1 | TRBD2 | TRBV7-2 | . | CASSSLAGGPSEQFF | TGTGCCAGCAGCTCGTTAGCGGGAGGGCCTAGTGAGCAGTTCTTC
TRBJ2-7 | TRBD2 | TRBV7-6 | . | CAIGGAGKEQYF | TGTGCCATTGGGGGAGCGGGAAAGGAGCAGTACTTC
TRBJ1-5 | . | TRBV27 | few | CASSWRRSQPQHF | TGTGCCAGCAGTTGGCGAAGGAGTCAGCCCCAGCATTTT
TRBJ2-2 | TRBD2 | TRBV19 | . | CASVGRVTGELFF | TGTGCCAGCGTTGGGAGGGTTACCGGGGAGCTGTTTTTT
TRBJ2-5 | . | TRBV7-9 | few | CASSLEGGGTPYF | TGTGCCAGCAGCTTAGAGGGAGGTGGGACCCCGTACTTC
TRBJ2-7 | . | TRBV18 | . | CASSPRGGTRLYEQYF | TGTGCCAGCTCACCTCGTGGCGGGACCCGACTCTACGAGCAGTACTTC
TRBJ1-1 | . | TRBV7-2 | many | CASSFQGNTEAFF | TGTGCCAGCAGCTTTCAGGGGAACACTGAAGCTTTCTTT
TRBJ2-1 | . | TRBV7-9 | . | CASILLLAGEQFF | TGTGCCAGCATTCTATTGCTTGCGGGTGAGCAGTTCTTC
TRBJ2-5 | TRBD2 | TRBV7-6 | few | CASSATSLGRETQYF | TGTGCCAGCAGCGCGACTAGCCTGGGGAGAGAGACCCAGTACTTC
TRBJ1-2 | TRBD1 | TRBV30 | . | CAWSTLSRDRGGYTF | TGTGCCTGGAGTACCTTGTCCCGGGACAGGGGAGGCTACACCTTC
TRBJ2-5 | TRBD1 | TRBV6-5 | . | CASTPSQGRQTEYF | TGTGCCAGCACCCCCTCACAGGGGCGGCAGACCGAGTACTTC
TRBJ2-5 | TRBD2 | TRBV7-2 | few | CASSPPRTSGKETQYF | TGTGCCAGCAGCCCACCCCGGACTAGCGGGAAAGAGACCCAGTACTTC
TRBJ2-6 | TRBD1 | TRBV5-5 | few | CASSLQGAGANVLTF | TGTGCCAGCAGTTTACAGGGGGCTGGGGCCAACGTCCTGACTTTC
TRBJ1-1 | TRBD1 | TRBV18 | . | CASSPTAAGQKNTEAFF | TGTGCCAGCTCACCAACGGCCGCGGGACAGAAGAACACTGAAGCTTTCTTT
TRBJ2-2 | TRBD2 | TRBV28 | . | CASTPTLGLAGGRGTGELFF | TGTGCCAGCACTCCCACCCTGGGGCTAGCGGGAGGGCGAGGCACCGGGGAGCTGTTTTTT
TRBJ2-4 | TRBD1 | TRBV11-3 | . | CASSFGTGGRGAKNIQYF | TGTGCCAGCAGCTTTGGGACAGGGGGCCGGGGCGCCAAAAACATTCAGTACTTC
TRBJ2-2 | . | TRBV7-3 | . | CASSPDTGELFF | TGTGCCAGCAGTCCCGACACCGGGGAGCTGTTTTTT
TRBJ2-5 | . | TRBV4-3 | . | CASSQDRAGGPQGETQYF | TGCGCCAGCAGCCAGGACAGGGCGGGGGGGCCACAAGGGGAGACCCAGTACTTC
TRBJ2-1 | . | TRBV11-3 | . | CASSLESSSYNEQFF | TGTGCCAGCAGCTTAGAAAGTAGCTCCTACAATGAGCAGTTCTTC
TRBJ1-2 | TRBD1 | TRBV9 | few | CASSVQGAVGGYTF | TGTGCCAGCAGCGTACAGGGGGCAGTGGGTGGCTACACCTTC
TRBJ2-1 | TRBD2 | TRBV7-7 | . | CASSLGRLAGADNEQFF | TGTGCTAGCAGCTTAGGGCGCCTAGCGGGAGCCGACAATGAGCAGTTCTTC